A single sample gave rise to the 15 T cell receptor beta chains below, sequenced in a study of T-cell reconstitution after alpha-beta-depleted transplantation in children. Unique molecular identifiers were incorporated when the TCRbeta library was constructed. TCRdb ran MiXCR on the PCR reads and lists one entry per CDR3 protein. This repertoire shows a few hundred thousand distinct CDR3 sequences, about 40% found once; its top ten account for around a quarter. This specimen was PBMCs, taken before TCRalphabeta/CD19-depleted stem cell transplant. The receptors were sampled from a girl aged 2-10 years with aplastic anemia, due to receive a stem cell transplant.

This sequence joins TRBV29-1 and TRBJ2-5, with TRBD2 matching over 8 bases. Trimming removed 5 bases from V and 4 bases from J; junction bases left unmatched: 9. CDR3 length equals 14 residues. The germline V gene encodes CDR1 SQVTM and CDR2 ANQGSEA. DNA of the CDR3: TGCAGCGTTAATCCCGGGAGGGTTCGAGAGACCCAGTACTTC. This translates into CSVNPGRVRETQYF.

This rearrangement joins TRBV5-5 to TRBJ2-1, with TRBD2 as a possible D gene (6 bases). The V end was cut by 5 bases, the J end by 0 bases, with 15 bases between. Germline V gives CDR1 SGHKS, CDR2 YYEKEE (reference sequence). The CDR3 is made up of 16 amino acids. The CDR3 nucleotides are TGTGCCAGCAGTACAACTAGCTTGAGCTCCTACAATGAGCAGTTCTTC. As protein: CASSTTSLSSYNEQFF. The complete variable domain, with remaining parts taken from reference TRBV5-5 and TRBJ2-1, reads DAGVTQSPTHLIKTRGQQVTLRCSPISGHKSVSWYQQVLGQGPQFIFQYYEKEERGRGNFPDRFSARQFPNYSSELNVNALLLGDSALYLCASSTTSLSSYNEQFFGPGTRLTVL.

The rearrangement links TRBV2 to TRBJ1-4; 11 bases are a match to TRBD1. With 6 bases clipped from V and 6 bases from J, the junction kept 9 bases outside the gene matches. The CDR3 is 16 residues long. Looked up from germline, CDR1 is SNHLY and CDR2 is FYNNEI. As DNA, the CDR3 is TGTGCCAGCAGATTGAGGTGGGACAGGGGGGATGAAAAACTGTTTTTT. Translated: CASRLRWDRGDEKLFF.

To note about this clonotype: It may be a read error: a sequence one base away is much more abundant. This sequence joins TRBV12-3 or TRBV12-4 and TRBJ1-3; possible D gene TRBD1, 6 bases. The CDR3 is 13 amino acids. Trimming removed 7 bases at V and 14 bases at J, with 21 bases between. Here the CDR3 reads CASTLQRGQGLYF. As DNA, the CDR3 is TGTGCCAGCACTCTTCAACGGGGGCAGGGACTATATTTT.

V and J are TRBV6-1 and TRBJ2-7; D is perhaps TRBD1 or TRBD2 (5 bases each). V shed 7 bases and J shed 2 bases, with 18 bases lying between them. CDR3 length: 15 amino acids. Germline CDR1 and CDR2: MNHNS and SASEGT. In DNA, the CDR3 is TGTGCCAGCACCCAATCCGGGACCGCTCCCTACGAGCAGTACTTC. Its translation: CASTQSGTAPYEQYF.

J is TRBJ2-3 and V is TRBV7-9, with TRBD2 matching 13 bases. This CDR3 comprises 14 residues. Trimming cost V 7 bases and J 4 bases; bases outside gene matches: 2. Per the germline V gene, CDR1 is SEHNR and CDR2 is FQNEAQ (reference sequence). CDR3 sequence: CASKLAGGPDTQYF. For the CDR3, the DNA is TGTGCCAGCAAACTAGCGGGAGGGCCAGATACGCAGTATTTT.

This clonotype has a single count. The chain is built from TRBV9 and TRBJ2-3; no clear D. Trimming shortened V by 3 bases and J by 2 bases, and 19 bases separated the two germline ends. CDR3 size: 17 residues. Germline CDR1 is SGDLS and CDR2 is YYNGEE. The CDR3 region has the DNA TGTGCCAGCAGCGGGTCCCCGAGAACTCGAAACACAGATACGCAGTATTTT. Translation gives CASSGSPRTRNTDTQYF. The variable domain in full, with the rest retrieved from reference TRBV9 and TRBJ2-3, is DSGVTQTPKHLITATGQRVTLRCSPRSGDLSVYWYQQSLDQGLQFLIQYYNGEERAKGNILERFSAQQFPDLHSELNLSSLELGDSALYFCASSGSPRTRNTDTQYFGPGTRLTVL.

The chain employs TRBV5-6 and TRBJ2-7, with D perhaps assigned TRBD1 or TRBD2 (6 bases each). CDR3 length equals 13 residues. Per germline, CDR1 SGHDT and CDR2 YYEEEE. The V end was cut by 3 bases, the J end by 3 bases, with 10 bases between. The CDR3 is CASSWRGDYEQYF. In nucleotides, the CDR3 is TGTGCCAGCAGCTGGAGGGGGGACTACGAGCAGTACTTC.

In this sample, this clonotype turned up a few times. This chain connects TRBV20-1 to TRBJ1-5, with 7 bases fitting TRBD1. This CDR3 is 14 amino acids long. V lost 5 bases and J lost 4; bases outside the gene matches: 8. Per germline, CDR1 DFQATT and CDR2 SNEGSKA (reference sequence). The CDR3 sequence: CSAVTGQRNQPQHF. The CDR3 region has the DNA TGCAGTGCTGTCACGGGACAGCGAAATCAGCCCCAGCATTTT.

This clonotype was seen at least ten times. The chain combines TRBV5-1 with TRBJ2-7, with 10 bases matching TRBD1. Germline lookup yields CDR1 SGHRS and CDR2 YFSETQ. J was trimmed by 6 bases and V by 3 bases; bases with no gene match: 6. This CDR3 is 14 amino acids long. The CDR3 protein is CASSSRTGGAEQYF. The CDR3 DNA follows: TGCGCCAGCAGCTCCCGGACAGGGGGGGCCGAGCAGTACTTC.

This clonotype was recorded a few times. The V gene is TRBV9, the J gene TRBJ2-3, with TRBD2 identical over 10 bases. Germline trimming cut 1 base from V and 0 bases from J; bases unmatched to any gene: 11. Germline V gene lookup returns CDR1 SGDLS and CDR2 YYNGEE. The CDR3 sequence is 19 residues long. In nucleotides, the CDR3 is TGTGCCAGCAGCGTATCCGGGACTAGCGTTCATATAAGCACAGATACGCAGTATTTT. Translating it yields CASSVSGTSVHISTDTQYF.

This chain links TRBV10-2 with TRBJ2-2; D gene ambiguous. This CDR3 spans 12 amino acids. Deletions cut 3 bases from V and 6 bases from J, with 5 bases between. Germline V gene data show CDR1 as WSHSY and CDR2 as SAAADI. CDR3 residues: CASSDLSGELFF. In nucleotides, the CDR3 is TGCGCCAGCAGTGACCTCTCCGGGGAGCTGTTTTTT.

This sequence joins TRBV20-1 and TRBJ2-7; possibly TRBD1 or TRBD2 for D (5 bases each). Germline values: CDR1 DFQATT, CDR2 SNEGSKA (reference sequence). V was pared by 4 bases and J by 0 bases, with 16 bases between. The CDR3 is made up of 15 amino acids. The CDR3 here is CSAIPPGRASYEQYF. The CDR3, as DNA: TGCAGTGCTATCCCCCCGGGACGGGCCTCCTACGAGCAGTACTTC.

The V and J genes are TRBV20-1 and TRBJ2-5; the D gene is possibly TRBD1 (5 bases). Looked up from germline, CDR1 is DFQATT and CDR2 is SNEGSKA (reference sequence). This CDR3 contains 13 residues. V dropped 1 base and J dropped 4 bases, with 10 bases sitting between them. The CDR3 loop is CSARVSQGETQYF. In nucleotides, the CDR3 is TGCAGTGCTAGAGTTAGCCAGGGAGAGACCCAGTACTTC.

The CDR3, as DNA: TGCGCCAGCAGCCCCTGGACAGGGATGGAAGAGACCCAGTACTTC. The encoded protein is CASSPWTGMEETQYF. The J gene is TRBJ2-5, the V gene TRBV5-1; 8 bases map to TRBD1. CDR3 length: 15 residues. V gave up 4 bases and J gave up 3 bases; unmatched junction bases: 8. Per the germline V gene, CDR1 is SGHRS and CDR2 is YFSETQ.